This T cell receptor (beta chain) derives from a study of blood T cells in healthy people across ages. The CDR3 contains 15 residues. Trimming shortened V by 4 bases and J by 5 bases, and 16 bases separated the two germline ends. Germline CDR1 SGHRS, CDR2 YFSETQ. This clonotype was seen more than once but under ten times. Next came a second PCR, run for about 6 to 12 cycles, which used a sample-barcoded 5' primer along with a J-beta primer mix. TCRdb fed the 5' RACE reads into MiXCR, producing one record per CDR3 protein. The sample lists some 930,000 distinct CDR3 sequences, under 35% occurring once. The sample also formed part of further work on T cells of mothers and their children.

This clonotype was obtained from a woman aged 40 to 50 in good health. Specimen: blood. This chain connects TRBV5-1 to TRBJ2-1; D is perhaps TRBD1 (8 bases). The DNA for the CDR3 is TGCGCCAGCAGCGTATACAGGGGGGGGAACAATGAGCAGTTCTTC. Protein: CASSVYRGGNNEQFF.